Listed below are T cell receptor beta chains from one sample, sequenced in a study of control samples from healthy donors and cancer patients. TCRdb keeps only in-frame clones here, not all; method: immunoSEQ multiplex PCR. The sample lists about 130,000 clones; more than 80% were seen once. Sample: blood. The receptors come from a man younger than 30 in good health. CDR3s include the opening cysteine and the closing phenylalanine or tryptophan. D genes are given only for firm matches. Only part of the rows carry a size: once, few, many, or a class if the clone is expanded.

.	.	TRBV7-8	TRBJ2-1	CASSWAADYYNEQFF	TGTGCCAGCAGCTGGGCGGCTGATTACTACAATGAGCAGTTCTTC
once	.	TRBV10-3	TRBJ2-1	CAISESPAAGYNEQFF	TGTGCCATCAGCGAATCCCCAGCGGCGGGATACAATGAGCAGTTCTTC
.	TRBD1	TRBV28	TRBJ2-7	CASRRAGQGPYEQYF	TGTGCCAGCAGAAGGGCGGGACAGGGTCCCTACGAGCAGTACTTC
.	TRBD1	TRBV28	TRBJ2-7	CASSGTGGPYEQYF	TGTGCCAGCAGTGGGACAGGGGGCCCCTACGAGCAGTACTTC
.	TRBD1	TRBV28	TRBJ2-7	CASRGTGGLYEQYF	TGTGCCAGCAGGGGGACAGGGGGCCTATACGAGCAGTACTTC
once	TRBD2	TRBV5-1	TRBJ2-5	CASSRWTSGQETQYF	TGCGCCAGCAGCAGATGGACTAGCGGCCAAGAGACCCAGTACTTC
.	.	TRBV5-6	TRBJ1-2	CASSLWRDGYGYTF	TGTGCCAGCAGCTTGTGGAGGGACGGCTATGGCTACACCTTC
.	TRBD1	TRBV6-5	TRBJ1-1	CASPGTGMWTEAFF	TGTGCCAGCCCTGGGACAGGGATGTGGACTGAAGCTTTCTTT
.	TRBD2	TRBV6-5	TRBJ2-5	CASSSLAGEGTQYF	TGTGCCAGCAGTTCACTAGCGGGAGAGGGGACCCAGTACTTC
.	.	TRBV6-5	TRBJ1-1	CASTEPGEGRTEAFF	TGTGCCAGCACCGAACCGGGTGAAGGCCGGACTGAAGCTTTCTTT
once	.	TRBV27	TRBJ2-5	CASSLNQAQETQYF	TGTGCCAGCAGTTTGAATCAAGCCCAAGAGACCCAGTACTTC
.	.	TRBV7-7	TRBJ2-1	CASSLGAQVGGEQFF	TGTGCTAGCAGCTTAGGGGCCCAAGTAGGGGGTGAGCAGTTCTTC
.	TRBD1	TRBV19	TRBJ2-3	CASSDGTVTDTQYF	TGTGCCAGTAGTGATGGGACAGTGACAGATACGCAGTATTTT
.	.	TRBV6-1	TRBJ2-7	CASSEVYRVHEQYF	TGTGCCAGCAGTGAAGTGTACAGGGTCCACGAGCAGTACTTC
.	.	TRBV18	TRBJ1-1	CASSPDGNTEAFF	TGTGCCAGCTCACCGGACGGGAACACTGAAGCTTTCTTT
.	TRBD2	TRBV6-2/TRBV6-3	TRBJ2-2	CASTHSGGYPGELFF	TGTGCCAGCACTCACTCGGGGGGGTACCCCGGGGAGCTGTTTTTT
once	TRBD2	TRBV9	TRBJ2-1	CASSPTSGSYEQFF	TGTGCCAGCAGCCCTACTAGCGGGAGTTATGAGCAGTTCTTC
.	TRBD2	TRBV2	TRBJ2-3	CASSRLAGGGTDTQYF	TGTGCCAGCAGTAGACTAGCGGGGGGCGGGACAGATACGCAGTATTTT